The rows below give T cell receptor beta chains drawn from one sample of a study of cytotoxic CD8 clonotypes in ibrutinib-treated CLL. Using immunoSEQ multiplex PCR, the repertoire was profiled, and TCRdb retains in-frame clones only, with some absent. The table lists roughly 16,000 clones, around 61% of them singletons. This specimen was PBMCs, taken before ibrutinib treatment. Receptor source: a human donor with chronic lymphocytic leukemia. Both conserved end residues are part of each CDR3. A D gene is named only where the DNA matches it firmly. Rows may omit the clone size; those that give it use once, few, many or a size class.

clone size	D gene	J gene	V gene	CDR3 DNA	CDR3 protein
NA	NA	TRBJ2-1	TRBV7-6	TGTGCCAGCAGCTTAGGGGGGGTCCCCTACAATGAGCAGTTCTTC	CASSLGGVPYNEQFF
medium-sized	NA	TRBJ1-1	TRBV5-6	TGTGCCAGCAGCTTGGACAGAAACACTGAAGCTTTCTTT	CASSLDRNTEAFF
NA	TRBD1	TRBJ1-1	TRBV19	TGTGCCAGTAGTGAGGACAGGGGGCCCCTGAACACTGAAGCTTTCTTT	CASSEDRGPLNTEAFF
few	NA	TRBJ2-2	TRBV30	TGTGCCTGGAAGGGGTCCAAGCCTACCGGGGAGCTGTTTTTT	CAWKGSKPTGELFF
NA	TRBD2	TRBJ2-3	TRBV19	TGTGCCAGTAGTGGGGGACTAGCGGGAGGCACAGATACGCAGTATTTT	CASSGGLAGGTDTQYF
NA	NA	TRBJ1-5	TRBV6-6	TGTGCCAGCAGTTACGAGGACAGAAATCAGCCCCAGCATTTT	CASSYEDRNQPQHF
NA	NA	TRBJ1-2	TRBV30	TGTGCCTGGAGTGTACGGCGGAGGTCGGGCTACACCTTC	CAWSVRRRSGYTF
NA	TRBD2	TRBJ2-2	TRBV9	TGTGCCAGCAGCGTAGAACTAGCGGGAGCGCCCGGGGAGCTGTTTTTT	CASSVELAGAPGELFF
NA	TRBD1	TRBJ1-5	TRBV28	TGTGCCAGCAGTTTATGGGGTCGACAGGGATATCAGCCCCAGCATTTT	CASSLWGRQGYQPQHF
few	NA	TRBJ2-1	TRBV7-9	TGTGCCAGCAGCTTAACTTACAATGAGCAGTTCTTC	CASSLTYNEQFF
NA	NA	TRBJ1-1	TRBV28	TGTGCCAGCCTAACAAGGCGGGACATTTACTCGGACACTGAAGCTTTCTTT	CASLTRRDIYSDTEAFF
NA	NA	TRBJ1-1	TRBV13	TGTGCCAGCAGCTTAGTCCAGGGGCTCTTACTCACTGAAGCTTTCTTT	CASSLVQGLLLTEAFF